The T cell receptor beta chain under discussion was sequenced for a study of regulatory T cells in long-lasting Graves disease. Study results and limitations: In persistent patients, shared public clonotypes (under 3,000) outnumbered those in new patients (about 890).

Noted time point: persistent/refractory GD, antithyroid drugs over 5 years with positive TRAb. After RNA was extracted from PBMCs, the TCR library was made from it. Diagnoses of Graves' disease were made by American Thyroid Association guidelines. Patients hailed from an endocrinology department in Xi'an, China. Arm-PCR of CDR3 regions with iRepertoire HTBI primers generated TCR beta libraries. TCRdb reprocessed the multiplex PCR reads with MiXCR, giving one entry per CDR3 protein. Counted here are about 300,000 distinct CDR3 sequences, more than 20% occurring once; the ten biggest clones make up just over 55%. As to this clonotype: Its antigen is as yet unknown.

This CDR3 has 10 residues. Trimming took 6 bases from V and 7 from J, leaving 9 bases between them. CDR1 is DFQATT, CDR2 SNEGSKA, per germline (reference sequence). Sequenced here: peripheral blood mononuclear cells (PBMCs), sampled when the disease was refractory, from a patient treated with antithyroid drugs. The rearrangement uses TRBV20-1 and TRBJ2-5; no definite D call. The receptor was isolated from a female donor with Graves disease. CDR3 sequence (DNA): TGCAGTGCCTTAGACGTGACCCAGTACTTC. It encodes CSALDVTQYF.